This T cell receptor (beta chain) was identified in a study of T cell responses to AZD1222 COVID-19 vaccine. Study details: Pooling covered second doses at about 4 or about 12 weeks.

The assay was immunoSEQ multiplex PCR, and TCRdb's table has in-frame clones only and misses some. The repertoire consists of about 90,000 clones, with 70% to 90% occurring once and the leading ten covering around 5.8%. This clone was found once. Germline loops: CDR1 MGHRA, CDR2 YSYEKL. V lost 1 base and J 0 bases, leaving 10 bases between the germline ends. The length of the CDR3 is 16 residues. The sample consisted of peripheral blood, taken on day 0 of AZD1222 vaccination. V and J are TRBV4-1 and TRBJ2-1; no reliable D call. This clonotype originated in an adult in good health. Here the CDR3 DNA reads TGCGCCAGCAGCCAAGCCAGGTTAAGCTCCTACAATGAGCAGTTCTTC. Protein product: CASSQARLSSYNEQFF.